A selection of T cell receptor beta chains follows, all from one sample in a study of T cell changes during pregnancy in multiple sclerosis. Libraries were prepared by immunoSEQ multiplex PCR; TCRdb keeps only in-frame clonotypes and omits some of them. The table shows 35,000 or so clones, with under 95% occurring only once. Sequenced here: CD4+ T cells from peripheral blood mononuclear cells, sampled after pregnancy. These receptor sequences come from a female donor with multiple sclerosis, enrolled in a pregnancy study. Both conserved end residues are part of each CDR3. The D gene is left open where the match is weak. Clone size is shown for a subset of rows, as once, few, many or a class of expanded clone.

clone size: -
D gene: -
CDR3 length: 18
V gene: TRBV14
J gene: TRBJ1-2
CDR3 protein: CASSQFGRGRQTNYGYTF
CDR3 DNA: TGTGCCAGCAGCCAATTCGGCAGGGGTAGGCAGACGAACTATGGCTACACCTTC

clone size: -
D gene: TRBD1
CDR3 length: 19
V gene: TRBV5-8
J gene: TRBJ1-1
CDR3 protein: CASSLSQRQGGRVSTEAFF
CDR3 DNA: TGTGCCAGCAGCTTGTCACAACGACAGGGAGGTAGAGTGAGCACTGAAGCTTTCTTT

clone size: once
D gene: -
CDR3 length: 12
V gene: TRBV7-6
J gene: TRBJ1-3
CDR3 protein: CASSPGGNTIYF
CDR3 DNA: TGTGCCAGCAGCCCGGGAGGAAACACCATATATTTT

clone size: once
D gene: TRBD1
CDR3 length: 13
V gene: TRBV29-1
J gene: TRBJ2-7
CDR3 protein: CSVVRDRVHEQYF
CDR3 DNA: TGCAGCGTAGTCCGGGACAGGGTCCACGAGCAGTACTTC

clone size: once
D gene: TRBD2
CDR3 length: 13
V gene: TRBV28
J gene: TRBJ2-2
CDR3 protein: CASSLSGRAALFF
CDR3 DNA: TGTGCCAGCAGCCTTAGCGGGAGGGCCGCGCTGTTTTTT

clone size: -
D gene: TRBD2
CDR3 length: 15
V gene: TRBV19
J gene: TRBJ2-1
CDR3 protein: CASSNLAGGGNEQFF
CDR3 DNA: TGTGCCAGTAGTAACCTAGCGGGAGGGGGCAATGAGCAGTTCTTC

clone size: -
D gene: -
CDR3 length: 14
V gene: TRBV7-2
J gene: TRBJ2-6
CDR3 protein: CASSYNSGANVLTF
CDR3 DNA: TGTGCCAGCAGCTACAACTCTGGGGCCAACGTCCTGACTTTC

clone size: -
D gene: -
CDR3 length: 15
V gene: TRBV2
J gene: TRBJ1-5
CDR3 protein: CASENNGGANQPQHF
CDR3 DNA: TGTGCCAGCGAGAACAACGGAGGGGCCAATCAGCCCCAGCATTTT

clone size: -
D gene: -
CDR3 length: 15
V gene: TRBV7-2
J gene: TRBJ1-1
CDR3 protein: CASSLGATSNTEAFF
CDR3 DNA: TGTGCCAGCAGCTTAGGGGCGACATCGAACACTGAAGCTTTCTTT

clone size: -
D gene: TRBD2
CDR3 length: 16
V gene: TRBV7-8
J gene: TRBJ2-5
CDR3 protein: CASSPVAGAGRETQYF
CDR3 DNA: TGTGCCAGCAGCCCGGTAGCGGGAGCGGGGAGGGAGACCCAGTACTTC

clone size: -
D gene: -
CDR3 length: 15
V gene: TRBV7-2
J gene: TRBJ2-7
CDR3 protein: CASSFWGGASYEQYF
CDR3 DNA: TGTGCCAGCAGCTTCTGGGGTGGGGCGTCTTACGAGCAGTACTTC

clone size: once
D gene: TRBD1
CDR3 length: 15
V gene: TRBV5-4
J gene: TRBJ2-1
CDR3 protein: CASSLKDRVYNEQFF
CDR3 DNA: TGTGCCAGCAGCTTGAAGGACAGGGTTTACAATGAGCAGTTCTTC

clone size: -
D gene: TRBD2
CDR3 length: 16
V gene: TRBV4-2
J gene: TRBJ2-1
CDR3 protein: CASSIIAGGSYNEQFF
CDR3 DNA: TGTGCCAGCAGCATTATAGCGGGGGGGTCCTACAATGAGCAGTTCTTC

clone size: -
D gene: TRBD1
CDR3 length: 15
V gene: TRBV5-1
J gene: TRBJ2-5
CDR3 protein: CASRGTGGKQETQYF
CDR3 DNA: TGCGCCAGCAGAGGCACAGGGGGAAAACAAGAGACCCAGTACTTC

clone size: -
D gene: TRBD1
CDR3 length: 15
V gene: TRBV28
J gene: TRBJ2-2
CDR3 protein: CASGTGGTNTGELFF
CDR3 DNA: TGTGCCAGCGGGACAGGGGGAACGAACACCGGGGAGCTGTTTTTT

clone size: -
D gene: -
CDR3 length: 18
V gene: TRBV5-1
J gene: TRBJ2-1
CDR3 protein: CASSLSGLGRRVSNEQFF
CDR3 DNA: TGCGCCAGCAGCTTGAGCGGACTCGGCCGACGAGTCTCCAATGAGCAGTTCTTC

clone size: once
D gene: -
CDR3 length: 16
V gene: TRBV18
J gene: TRBJ1-3
CDR3 protein: CASSPRDTISGNTIYF
CDR3 DNA: TGTGCCAGCTCACCACGGGACACCATCTCTGGAAACACCATATATTTT

clone size: -
D gene: -
CDR3 length: 15
V gene: TRBV7-6
J gene: TRBJ1-4
CDR3 protein: CASSSTVATNEKLFF
CDR3 DNA: TGTGCCAGCAGCTCAACAGTTGCAACTAATGAAAAACTGTTTTTT

clone size: -
D gene: -
CDR3 length: 13
V gene: TRBV5-4
J gene: TRBJ1-5
CDR3 protein: CASSFGINQPQHF
CDR3 DNA: TGTGCCAGCAGCTTCGGGATCAACCAGCCCCAGCATTTT

clone size: -
D gene: TRBD2
CDR3 length: 19
V gene: TRBV11-2
J gene: TRBJ2-2
CDR3 protein: CASSPTGGRALGNTGELFF
CDR3 DNA: TGTGCCAGCAGCCCTACCGGCGGGAGGGCCCTCGGGAACACCGGGGAGCTGTTTTTT

clone size: -
D gene: -
CDR3 length: 14
V gene: TRBV5-4
J gene: TRBJ1-3
CDR3 protein: CASSRGGSGNTIYF
CDR3 DNA: TGTGCCAGCAGCCGCGGGGGATCTGGAAACACCATATATTTT

clone size: -
D gene: -
CDR3 length: 14
V gene: TRBV27
J gene: TRBJ2-5
CDR3 protein: CASSLRQNQETQYF
CDR3 DNA: TGTGCCAGCAGTCTTAGACAGAACCAAGAGACCCAGTACTTC

clone size: -
D gene: -
CDR3 length: 15
V gene: TRBV18
J gene: TRBJ1-3
CDR3 protein: CASSPSLGAGNTIYF
CDR3 DNA: TGTGCCAGCTCACCAAGTCTAGGAGCTGGAAACACCATATATTTT

clone size: -
D gene: TRBD1
CDR3 length: 16
V gene: TRBV15
J gene: TRBJ1-5
CDR3 protein: CATSRDYGQGGQPQHF
CDR3 DNA: TGTGCCACCAGCAGAGATTACGGACAGGGAGGCCAGCCCCAGCATTTT

clone size: -
D gene: -
CDR3 length: 13
V gene: TRBV19
J gene: TRBJ1-5
CDR3 protein: CASRGIVHQPQHF
CDR3 DNA: TGTGCCAGTCGCGGGATTGTACATCAGCCCCAGCATTTT

clone size: -
D gene: TRBD2
CDR3 length: 16
V gene: TRBV4-2
J gene: TRBJ2-1
CDR3 protein: CASSHGLAGVSDEQFF
CDR3 DNA: TGTGCCAGCAGCCATGGACTAGCGGGAGTTTCGGATGAGCAGTTCTTC

clone size: once
D gene: TRBD1
CDR3 length: 13
V gene: TRBV6-1
J gene: TRBJ1-2
CDR3 protein: CASRTGSTYGYTF
CDR3 DNA: TGTGCCAGCAGGACAGGGAGTACGTATGGCTACACCTTC

clone size: -
D gene: -
CDR3 length: 16
V gene: TRBV18
J gene: TRBJ1-6
CDR3 protein: CASSPQTGSAEGALHF
CDR3 DNA: TGTGCCAGCTCACCACAAACAGGGTCCGCCGAGGGCGCCCTCCACTTT

clone size: -
D gene: -
CDR3 length: 10
V gene: TRBV30
J gene: TRBJ2-1
CDR3 protein: CAWKSSAQFF
CDR3 DNA: TGTGCCTGGAAATCTAGTGCGCAGTTCTTC

clone size: -
D gene: -
CDR3 length: 14
V gene: TRBV2
J gene: TRBJ2-1
CDR3 protein: CASTEGETNNEQFF
CDR3 DNA: TGTGCCAGCACGGAGGGTGAGACCAACAATGAGCAGTTCTTC

clone size: -
D gene: -
CDR3 length: 12
V gene: TRBV7-2
J gene: TRBJ2-5
CDR3 protein: CASSLLGQTQYF
CDR3 DNA: TGTGCCAGCAGCTTGTTGGGGCAGACCCAGTACTTC

clone size: -
D gene: TRBD1
CDR3 length: 17
V gene: TRBV4-2
J gene: TRBJ1-4
CDR3 protein: CASSFGQGGSTNEKLFF
CDR3 DNA: TGTGCCAGCAGTTTCGGACAGGGGGGCTCAACTAATGAAAAACTGTTTTTT

clone size: -
D gene: TRBD1
CDR3 length: 14
V gene: TRBV5-3
J gene: TRBJ2-7
CDR3 protein: CARSRRDRAEEQYF
CDR3 DNA: TGTGCCAGAAGCCGCAGGGACAGGGCAGAGGAGCAGTACTTC

clone size: -
D gene: TRBD2
CDR3 length: 14
V gene: TRBV2
J gene: TRBJ2-1
CDR3 protein: CASRSVAGGPGLFF
CDR3 DNA: TGTGCCAGCAGGTCGGTAGCGGGGGGCCCCGGACTTTTCTTC

clone size: -
D gene: -
CDR3 length: 13
V gene: TRBV23-1
J gene: TRBJ1-6
CDR3 protein: CATWGDYNSPLHF
CDR3 DNA: TGCGCCACCTGGGGGGATTATAATTCACCCCTCCACTTT

clone size: few
D gene: TRBD1
CDR3 length: 13
V gene: TRBV27
J gene: TRBJ1-2
CDR3 protein: CASSLQTGWGYTF
CDR3 DNA: TGTGCCAGCAGTTTACAGACAGGGTGGGGCTACACCTTC

clone size: -
D gene: TRBD1
CDR3 length: 16
V gene: TRBV4-2
J gene: TRBJ1-4
CDR3 protein: CASSRTGAGSDEKLFF
CDR3 DNA: TGTGCCAGCAGCCGCACAGGGGCGGGGTCGGATGAAAAACTGTTTTTT

clone size: -
D gene: -
CDR3 length: 18
V gene: TRBV21-1
J gene: TRBJ1-3
CDR3 protein: CASSGRDRQLWSGNTIYF
CDR3 DNA: TGTGCCAGCAGCGGCCGGGACAGACAACTGTGGTCTGGAAACACCATATATTTT

clone size: -
D gene: -
CDR3 length: 13
V gene: TRBV7-3
J gene: TRBJ1-1
CDR3 protein: CASSSPGTGEAFF
CDR3 DNA: TGTGCCAGCAGCTCACCCGGTACGGGTGAAGCTTTCTTT

clone size: -
D gene: -
CDR3 length: 11
V gene: TRBV14
J gene: TRBJ2-7
CDR3 protein: CASSSSYEQYF
CDR3 DNA: TGTGCCAGCAGCTCCTCGTACGAGCAGTACTTC

clone size: -
D gene: TRBD2
CDR3 length: 16
V gene: TRBV6-6
J gene: TRBJ2-1
CDR3 protein: CASSRLAGDEYNEQFF
CDR3 DNA: TGTGCCAGCAGCCGACTAGCGGGGGACGAATACAATGAGCAGTTCTTC

clone size: -
D gene: -
CDR3 length: 17
V gene: TRBV7-8
J gene: TRBJ2-4
CDR3 protein: CASSFVPSQGTKNIQYF
CDR3 DNA: TGTGCCAGCAGCTTTGTTCCCTCCCAGGGCACCAAAAACATTCAGTACTTC

clone size: -
D gene: TRBD1
CDR3 length: 14
V gene: TRBV4-1
J gene: TRBJ1-2
CDR3 protein: CASSQVGQYYGYTF
CDR3 DNA: TGCGCCAGCAGCCAAGTGGGACAGTACTATGGCTACACCTTC

clone size: -
D gene: TRBD2
CDR3 length: 15
V gene: TRBV18
J gene: TRBJ2-1
CDR3 protein: CASSPAGGSYNEQFF
CDR3 DNA: TGTGCCAGCTCACCGGCGGGAGGCTCCTACAATGAGCAGTTCTTC

clone size: -
D gene: -
CDR3 length: 15
V gene: TRBV10-3
J gene: TRBJ1-2
CDR3 protein: CAISGGGDEGYGYTF
CDR3 DNA: TGTGCCATCAGTGGAGGGGGGGATGAGGGCTATGGCTACACCTTC

clone size: -
D gene: -
CDR3 length: 16
V gene: TRBV18
J gene: TRBJ2-2
CDR3 protein: CASSIQRQGLTGELFF
CDR3 DNA: TGTGCCAGCTCAATTCAAAGACAGGGACTCACCGGGGAGCTGTTTTTT